This paragraph covers one T cell receptor beta chain sequence. Its antigen is still unknown. As the template, RNA transcripts were used to amplify TCR beta CDR3 regions. The workflow started with a first-round RT-PCR run with HTBI primers and then moved on to a second-round multiplex PCR. TCRdb itself ran the multiplex PCR reads through MiXCR, one entry per CDR3 protein. Altogether some 150,000 distinct CDR3 sequences are present, around two fifths being singletons, with the ten largest covering around 9.3%. The source of the PBMCs was over 8.5 ml of fresh peripheral blood. The record originates from a study of Graves' ophthalmopathy and Graves' hyperthyroidism. Study background: Blood was drawn at initial diagnosis, before any treatment.

The CDR3 has 15 residues. Germline V CDR1 and CDR2: MNHEY, SVGEGT. The V gene lost 0 bases and the J gene lost 4 bases, with 13 bases spanning the gap. Findings and limits, study-wide: Most thyroid-expanded clonotypes exceeding 0.001 frequency were also found in blood.

The chain joins TRBV6-2 or TRBV6-3 to TRBJ2-7; possibly TRBD1 for D (6 bases). The sequencing input was peripheral blood. The TCR sequence derives from a young man with Graves' ophthalmopathy. The CDR3 DNA sequence: TGTGCCAGCAGTTACTCCGATGGGACACCTTACGAGCAGTACTTC. Translated: CASSYSDGTPYEQYF.